The 29 T cell receptor beta chains below come from one sample, sequenced in a study of cytomegalovirus exposure and HLA in healthy donors. This PCR relied on a set of 60 Vbeta primers and 13 Jbeta primers. Produced via immunoSEQ multiplex PCR; TCRdb's table is partial and in-frame only. In the table there are roughly 120,000 clones, around 79% of which are singletons. The sample taken for sequencing was PBMCs. Receptors originate from a woman aged 40 to 49 in good health and CMV-seropositive.

The CDR3 is CASSPARGNTEAFF. CDR3 bases: TGTGCCAGCAGCCCTGCACGCGGCAACACTGAAGCTTTCTTT. The chain links TRBV28 to TRBJ1-1; the D is unclear. V shed 6 bases and J shed 2 bases, with 13 bases lying between them. The germline V gene has CDR1 MDHEN and CDR2 SYDVKM. The CDR3 sequence is 14 residues long. Full variable domain (outside the CDR3, taken from reference TRBV28 and TRBJ1-1): DVKVTQSSRYLVKRTGEKVFLECVQDMDHENMFWYRQDPGLGLRLIYFSYDVKMKEKGDIPEGYSVSREKKERFSLILESASTNQTSMYLCASSPARGNTEAFFGQGTRLTVV.

This clone was detected only a few times. The gene calls are TRBV7-3 and TRBJ2-3, with TRBD2 matching 10 bases. Unmatched junction bases numbered 8, after V lost 1 base and J lost 4 bases. Germline V gene lookup returns CDR1 SGHTA and CDR2 FQGTGA. This CDR3 spans 17 amino acids. The CDR3, as DNA: TGTGCCAGCAGCTTAAGACCCGGCAGCGGGAGGGCAGATACGCAGTATTTT. This codes for CASSLRPGSGRADTQYF.

As DNA, the CDR3 is TGTGCCAGCAGCTTGGCCCAGGGGGCGCATAACACCGGGGAGCTGTTTTTT. Residues: CASSLAQGAHNTGELFF. The chain combines TRBV5-6 with TRBJ2-2, with 8 positions matching TRBD1. Germline CDR1 is SGHDT and CDR2 is YYEEEE. Trimming at V came to 0 bases and at J to 2 bases, leaving 6 bases not matched to a gene. The length of the CDR3 is 17 residues.

The chain is built from TRBV7-6 and TRBJ2-7; no clear D. This CDR3 has 14 residues. The ends were cut back, 1 base at V and 0 bases at J, with 7 bases in the middle. Germline assignment: CDR1 SGHVS and CDR2 FNYEAQ. Here the CDR3 reads CASSLVGNSYEQYF. DNA of the CDR3: TGTGCCAGCAGCTTAGTGGGCAACTCCTACGAGCAGTACTTC.

This clone was picked up one time. The chain uses TRBV19 and TRBJ2-1, with 9 bases lining up with TRBD2. Per the germline V gene, CDR1 is LNHDA and CDR2 is SQIVND (reference sequence). V dropped 4 bases and J dropped 7; count of bases not matched to a gene: 8. The CDR3 contains 15 residues. CDR3 region: CASSTIAGVGNEQFF. CDR3 DNA sequence: TGTGCCAGTAGTACGATAGCGGGAGTAGGGAATGAGCAGTTCTTC.

The chain employs TRBV4-3 and TRBJ2-1; 7 bases fit TRBD2. This CDR3 has 20 amino acids. From germline, CDR1 is LGHNA and CDR2 YSLEER. With V trimmed by 3 bases and J by 8 bases, 25 bases remained unmatched. This CDR3 is CASSHPTRGEGWGLFYEQFF. For the CDR3, the DNA is TGCGCCAGCAGCCATCCCACCCGGGGGGAGGGATGGGGTTTGTTCTATGAGCAGTTCTTC.

The genes are TRBV7-2 and TRBJ2-5; possible D gene TRBD2, 7 bases. V lost 6 bases, J lost 2 bases, and 16 bases lay in between. The CDR3 spans 15 residues. The germline V gene has CDR1 SGHTA and CDR2 FQGNSA. The CDR3 is CASRRGGGPQETQYF. As DNA, the CDR3 is TGTGCCAGCAGGCGGGGCGGGGGCCCACAAGAGACCCAGTACTTC.

The genes are TRBV5-1 and TRBJ2-3, with D perhaps matching TRBD1 (5 bases). This CDR3 is built from 13 residues. Per germline, CDR1 SGHRS and CDR2 YFSETQ. The germline V and J ends were trimmed by 3 bases and 8 bases, with 13 bases remaining between them. CDR3 sequence: CASSSGPSGTQYF. CDR3 sequence (DNA): TGCGCCAGCAGCTCAGGGCCTTCAGGTACGCAGTATTTT.

The chain links TRBV7-2 to TRBJ2-2; 10 positions match TRBD1. Germline lookup yields CDR1 SGHTA and CDR2 FQGNSA. V gave up 2 bases and J gave up 5 bases; unmatched junction bases: 2. This CDR3 comprises 15 residues. The CDR3 nucleotides are TGTGCCAGCAGCTTAAGGACAGGGGGAACCGGGGAGCTGTTTTTT. This sequence encodes CASSLRTGGTGELFF.

The rearrangement links TRBV2 to TRBJ1-1; D possibly corresponds to TRBD1 (6 bases). Per the germline V gene, CDR1 is SNHLY and CDR2 is FYNNEI. V lost 5 bases to trimming and J lost 4 bases, with 20 bases between them. CDR3 length: 16 amino acids. The CDR3 loop is CASSLQGPKLGTEAFF. The CDR3 coding sequence is TGTGCCAGCAGTCTTCAGGGGCCTAAGTTGGGCACTGAAGCTTTCTTT.

The chain couples TRBV10-3 to TRBJ1-1; 7 bases fit TRBD1. Germline assignment: CDR1 ENHRY and CDR2 SYGVKD. CDR3 length: 13 amino acids. V was pared by 6 bases and J by 2 bases, with 3 bases of the junction left unmatched. The CDR3 coding sequence is TGTGCCATCAGGGGGGACAGTAACACTGAAGCTTTCTTT. This sequence encodes CAIRGDSNTEAFF.

This chain connects TRBV5-4 to TRBJ1-2; 7 bases are shared with TRBD1. Germline loops: CDR1 SGHNT, CDR2 YYREEE (reference sequence). The V gene end was trimmed by 0 bases and the J gene end by 4 bases; junction bases not matched to a gene: 6. This CDR3 is 15 amino acids long. This CDR3 is CASSLEAAGGYGYTF. The DNA for the CDR3 is TGTGCCAGCAGCTTGGAGGCCGCAGGGGGCTATGGCTACACCTTC.

V usage is TRBV18 and J usage is TRBJ2-3; 15 nucleotides agree with TRBD2. Germline assignment: CDR1 KGHSH and CDR2 LQKENI. Losses at the gene ends were 4 bases for V and 3 bases for J; bases not matched to a gene: 2. CDR3 length: 16 residues. CDR3 sequence reads: CASSRTSGGATDTQYF. The CDR3 nucleotides read TGTGCCAGCTCACGGACTAGCGGGGGGGCAACAGATACGCAGTATTTT. The full variable domain, in which reference TRBV18 and TRBJ2-3 provide the parts outside the CDR3, is NAGVMQNPRHLVRRRGQEARLRCSPMKGHSHVYWYRQLPEEGLKFMVYLQKENIIDESGMPKERFSAEFPKEGPSILRIQQVVRGDSAAYFCASSRTSGGATDTQYFGPGTRLTVL.

The rearrangement links TRBV6-5 to TRBJ2-3, with a possible D match to TRBD2 (6 bases). The germline V and J ends were trimmed by 6 bases and 4 bases, with 17 bases remaining between them. Germline V lookup: CDR1 MNHEY, CDR2 SVGAGI. The CDR3 is 15 residues long. The CDR3 nucleotides are TGTGCCAGCAGCCCGCCAGTGGGGGAGGCAGATACGCAGTATTTT. It codes for CASSPPVGEADTQYF.

This sequence joins TRBV7-8 and TRBJ1-2; D possibly corresponds to TRBD1 (6 bases). This CDR3 contains 15 residues. Trimming shortened V by 4 bases and J by 1 base, and 13 bases separated the two germline ends. CDR1 is SGHVS, CDR2 FQNEAQ, per germline. CDR3 in amino acids: CASSWGTISNYGYTF. Here the CDR3 DNA reads TGTGCCAGCAGCTGGGGGACAATCAGTAACTATGGCTACACCTTC. The full variable domain, in which reference TRBV7-8 and TRBJ1-2 provide the parts outside the CDR3, is GAGVSQSPRYKVAKRGQDVALRCDPISGHVSLFWYQQALGQGPEFLTYFQNEAQLDKSGLPSDRFFAERPEGSVSTLKIQRTQQEDSAVYLCASSWGTISNYGYTFGSGTRLTVV.

The genes are TRBV7-6 and TRBJ2-1, with D possibly TRBD2 on 7 matching bases. Trimming took off 0 bases at V and 5 bases at J, with 20 bases between the two ends. Germline lookup yields CDR1 SGHVS and CDR2 FNYEAQ. The CDR3 is 18 residues long. The CDR3 coding sequence is TGTGCCAGCAGCTTAGCGAGGGGGGAGGGGAGTTGGGACAATGAGCAGTTCTTC. This gives the protein CASSLARGEGSWDNEQFF. The full variable domain, rest sourced from reference TRBV7-6 and TRBJ2-1, is GAGVSQSPRYKVTKRGQDVALRCDPISGHVSLYWYRQALGQGPEFLTYFNYEAQQDKSGLPNDRFSAERPEGSISTLTIQRTEQRDSAMYRCASSLARGEGSWDNEQFFGPGTRLTVL.

Here the CDR3 reads CASRIRGNTEAFF. DNA for the CDR3: TGTGCCAGCAGGATACGGGGAAACACTGAAGCTTTCTTT. The gene calls are TRBV7-3 and TRBJ1-1; D unresolved. The CDR3 covers 13 residues. Germline CDR1 SGHTA, CDR2 FQGTGA. Deletions cut 6 bases from V and 2 bases from J, with 10 bases between.

In DNA form, the CDR3 reads TGCAGCGTTGAAGATGGGGAGAAACCAGCCGGGGAGCTGTTTTTT. Protein sequence: CSVEDGEKPAGELFF. This chain joins TRBV29-1 and TRBJ2-2; D possibly corresponds to TRBD2 (5 bases). Germline-derived CDR1 and CDR2 are SQVTM and ANQGSEA. This CDR3 has 15 amino acids. Trimming took 0 bases from V and 6 from J, leaving 14 bases between them.

The J gene is TRBJ2-7, the V gene TRBV2, with TRBD1 as a possible D gene (5 bases). V lost 5 bases and J lost 6, with 11 bases in between. Per the germline V gene, CDR1 is SNHLY and CDR2 is FYNNEI. The CDR3 covers 12 residues. This chain's CDR3 is CASSTTGSEQYF. CDR3 nucleotides: TGTGCCAGCAGTACCACAGGAAGCGAGCAGTACTTC.

The chain recombines TRBV5-1 with TRBJ2-2; 10 nucleotides agree with TRBD2. Looked up from germline, CDR1 is SGHRS and CDR2 is YFSETQ. The CDR3 length is 16 residues. V shed 7 bases and J 2 bases; nucleotides not matched to a gene: 8. CDR3 sequence reads: CASGERTSGNTGELFF. Here the CDR3 DNA reads TGCGCCAGCGGAGAACGGACTAGCGGAAACACCGGGGAGCTGTTTTTT.

This clone was detected once. CDR3 amino acids: CASSLTGGSNTEAFF. CDR3 coding DNA: TGTGCCAGCTCACTTACAGGGGGCAGTAACACTGAAGCTTTCTTT. The V and J genes are TRBV18 and TRBJ1-1; 9 bases fit TRBD1. The CDR3 covers 15 residues. V lost 4 bases, J lost 2 bases, and 5 bases stayed unmatched. Germline loops: CDR1 KGHSH, CDR2 LQKENI.

This chain links TRBV19 with TRBJ1-2, with 9 bases fitting TRBD1. The V gene end was trimmed by 5 bases and the J gene end by 8 bases; junction bases not matched to a gene: 3. The CDR3 contains 12 residues. Germline values: CDR1 LNHDA, CDR2 SQIVND (reference sequence). The CDR3 DNA reads TGTGCCAGTAGTGGGACAGGGATCGGCTACACCTTC. Residues: CASSGTGIGYTF.

This rearrangement joins TRBV30 to TRBJ1-3, with D possibly TRBD1 on 6 matching bases. The V end lost 8 bases, the J end lost 0 bases, and 11 bases lay between the germline ends. CDR1 is GTSNPN, CDR2 SVGIG, per germline (reference sequence). The CDR3 runs to 13 residues. DNA for the CDR3: TGTGCCACGAAGGGGGTCTCTGGAAACACCATATATTTT. Translated, it gives CATKGVSGNTIYF.

The chain couples TRBV20-1 to TRBJ1-1; 7 nucleotides match TRBD1. The germline gives CDR1 DFQATT, CDR2 SNEGSKA (reference sequence). CDR3 length: 11 amino acids. The CDR3 sequence: CAGQLNTEAFF. The CDR3 coding sequence is TGCGCGGGACAGCTGAACACTGAAGCTTTCTTT.

This rearrangement joins TRBV14 to TRBJ1-5, with TRBD1 as a possible D gene (5 bases). Deletions cut 2 bases from V and 4 bases from J, with 6 bases between. CDR1 is SGHDN, CDR2 FVKESK, per germline. The CDR3 covers 13 residues. The CDR3 nucleotides are TGTGCCAGCAGCCAAAGGGGAAATCAGCCCCAGCATTTT. This encodes CASSQRGNQPQHF.

The table lists this clone with a few counts. The chain is built from TRBV27 and TRBJ1-2; tentatively, D is TRBD1 (5 bases). CDR3 size: 13 residues. The germline CDR1 and CDR2 sequences are MNHEY and SMNVEV (reference sequence). V lost 6 bases, J lost 1 base, and 9 bases lay in between. The CDR3 reads CASSRGINYGYTF. The CDR3 DNA sequence: TGTGCCAGCAGCCGGGGGATTAACTATGGCTACACCTTC.

The rearrangement links TRBV19 to TRBJ2-1; 12 bases line up with TRBD2. The CDR3 is made up of 16 amino acids. Germline assignment: CDR1 LNHDA and CDR2 SQIVND (reference sequence). Trimming took 2 bases from V and 10 from J; bases not matched to a gene: 9. CDR3: CASSISPSGRGREQFF. In DNA form, the CDR3 reads TGTGCCAGTAGTATAAGCCCTAGCGGGAGGGGGAGGGAGCAGTTCTTC.

The chain carries TRBV6-5 and TRBJ1-6; 7 positions agree with TRBD1. V lost 6 bases, J lost 6 bases, and 5 bases stayed unmatched. CDR1 is MNHEY, CDR2 SVGAGI, per germline. The CDR3 covers 14 residues. CDR3: CASSSGTANSPLHF. The CDR3, as DNA: TGTGCCAGCAGCTCCGGGACAGCTAATTCACCCCTCCACTTT.

This clone is classed as medium-sized. The CDR3 DNA reads TGTGCCAGCTCACGTGGACAGGATGGCTACACCTTC. As protein: CASSRGQDGYTF. The V and J genes are TRBV18 and TRBJ1-2; 7 bases match TRBD1. Per the germline V gene, CDR1 is KGHSH and CDR2 is LQKENI. V shed 4 bases, J shed 6 bases, and the junction held 2 bases outside the gene matches. This CDR3 comprises 12 residues. Together with reference TRBV18 and TRBJ1-2, the CDR3 gives the full variable domain: NAGVMQNPRHLVRRRGQEARLRCSPMKGHSHVYWYRQLPEEGLKFMVYLQKENIIDESGMPKERFSAEFPKEGPSILRIQQVVRGDSAAYFCASSRGQDGYTFGSGTRLTVV.